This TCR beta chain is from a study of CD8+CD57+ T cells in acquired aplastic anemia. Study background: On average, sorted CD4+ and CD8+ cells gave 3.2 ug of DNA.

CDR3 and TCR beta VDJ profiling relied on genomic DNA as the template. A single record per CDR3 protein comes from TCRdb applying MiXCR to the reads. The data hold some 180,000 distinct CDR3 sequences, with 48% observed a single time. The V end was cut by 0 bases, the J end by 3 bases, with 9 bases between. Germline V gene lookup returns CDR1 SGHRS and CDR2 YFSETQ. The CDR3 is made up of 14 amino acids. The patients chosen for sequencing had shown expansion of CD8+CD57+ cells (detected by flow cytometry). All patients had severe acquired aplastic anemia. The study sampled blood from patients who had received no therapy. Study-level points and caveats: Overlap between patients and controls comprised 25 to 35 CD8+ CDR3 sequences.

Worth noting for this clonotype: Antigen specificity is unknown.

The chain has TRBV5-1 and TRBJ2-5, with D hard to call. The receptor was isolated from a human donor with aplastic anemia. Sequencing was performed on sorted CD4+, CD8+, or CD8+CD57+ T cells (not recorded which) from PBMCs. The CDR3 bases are TGCGCCAGCAGCTTGGTTGAGCTAGAAGAGACCCAGTACTTC. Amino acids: CASSLVELEETQYF.